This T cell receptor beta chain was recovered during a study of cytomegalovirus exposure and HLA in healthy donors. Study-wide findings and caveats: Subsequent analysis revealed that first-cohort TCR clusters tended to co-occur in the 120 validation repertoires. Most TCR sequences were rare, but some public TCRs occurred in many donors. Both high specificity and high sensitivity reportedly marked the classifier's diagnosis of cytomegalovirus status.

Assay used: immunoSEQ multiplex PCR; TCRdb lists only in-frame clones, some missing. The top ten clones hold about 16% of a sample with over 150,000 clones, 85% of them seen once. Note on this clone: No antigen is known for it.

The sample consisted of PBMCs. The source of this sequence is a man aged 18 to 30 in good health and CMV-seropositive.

Here the CDR3 reads CASKDRADTEAFF. The CDR3 DNA reads as TGTGCCAGCAAGGACAGGGCGGACACTGAAGCTTTCTTT. The genes are TRBV19 and TRBJ1-1, with 8 bases lining up with TRBD1. Losses at the gene ends were 9 bases for V and 3 bases for J; bases not matched to a gene: 6. Germline CDR1 LNHDA, CDR2 SQIVND (reference sequence). The CDR3 totals 13 residues. The entire variable domain, with the rest obtained from reference TRBV19 and TRBJ1-1, is as follows: DGGITQSPKYLFRKEGQNVTLSCEQNLNHDAMYWYRQDPGQGLRLIYYSQIVNDFQKGDIAEGYSVSREKKESFPLTVTSAQKNPTAFYLCASKDRADTEAFFGQGTRLTVV.